Listed here is a single T cell receptor (beta chain). The antigen is unknown. This specimen comes from a study of a mutant IDH1 vaccine in newly diagnosed glioma. Findings of the study overall: Pseudoprogression seemed unrelated to changes in top peripheral T cell clonotypes.

Profiled with immunoSEQ multiplex PCR; TCRdb holds only in-frame clones, not every one. The sample shows approximately 61,000 clones, roughly 76% of them seen only once. Germline trimming cut 2 bases from V and 3 bases from J; bases unmatched to any gene: 5. This CDR3 is built from 14 residues. Germline V CDR1 and CDR2: SGHKS, YYEKEE (reference sequence). Time point given: week 35, safety follow-up. Vaccination comprised doses that each held 300 ug of mutant IDH1 20-mer peptide, plus topical imiquimod. The sequence came from a man between 35 and 55 years old with glioma. This chain joins TRBV5-5 and TRBJ2-7; 7 nucleotides align to TRBD2. The source was PBMCs, collected from a glioma patient whose treatment included an IDH1 peptide vaccine. The CDR3 nucleotides read TGTGCCAGCAGCTTAGAGCGGGGAAGCTACGAGCAGTACTTC. The encoded protein is CASSLERGSYEQYF.